The rows below give T cell receptor beta chains drawn from one sample of a study of cytomegalovirus exposure and HLA in healthy donors. Produced via immunoSEQ multiplex PCR; TCRdb's table is partial and in-frame only. This sample has about 160,000 clones, with 75% to 90% found just once. Specimen: PBMCs. These receptors were taken from a girl aged 2 to 10 in good health and CMV-seropositive. CDR3s include the opening cysteine and the closing phenylalanine or tryptophan. The D gene is left open where the match is weak. The size of a clone is reported for some rows only, either as once, few or many, or as a class for expanded clones.

J,V,D,size,CDR3,DNA
TRBJ2-5,TRBV5-1,TRBD1,-,CASRDRVEETQYF,TGCGCCAGCCGGGACAGGGTAGAAGAGACCCAGTACTTC
TRBJ2-3,TRBV29-1,-,-,CSVEDTPQTQYF,TGCAGCGTTGAAGATACCCCTCAGACGCAGTATTTT
TRBJ2-5,TRBV30,TRBD1,-,CAWSPTGGLGGTQYF,TGTGCCTGGAGTCCGACAGGGGGCTTAGGAGGGACCCAGTACTTC
TRBJ1-2,TRBV15,-,-,CATSRENRVRYGYTF,TGTGCCACCAGCAGGGAAAACAGGGTTCGGTATGGCTACACCTTC
TRBJ1-3,TRBV4-1,-,-,CASSQGHEAGNTIYF,TGCGCCAGCAGCCAAGGCCATGAGGCTGGAAACACCATATATTTT
TRBJ1-3,TRBV30,TRBD1,-,CAWTQRSEQGAGDTIYF,TGTGCCTGGACCCAACGATCTGAACAGGGGGCGGGAGACACCATATATTTT
TRBJ2-7,TRBV5-1,-,-,CASSLGGRERTYEQYF,TGCGCCAGCAGCTTGGGGGGGCGGGAGAGGACCTACGAGCAGTACTTC
TRBJ2-5,TRBV2,-,-,CASSSGEVQETQYF,TGTGCCAGCAGTAGCGGCGAAGTCCAAGAGACCCAGTACTTC
TRBJ1-1,TRBV7-9,TRBD1,once,CASSLGDDRVGTEAFF,TGTGCCAGCAGCTTAGGAGATGACAGGGTTGGAACTGAAGCTTTCTTT
TRBJ2-1,TRBV29-1,TRBD2,few,CSVHGTSGPSYNEQFF,TGCAGCGTTCACGGGACTAGCGGGCCCTCCTACAATGAGCAGTTCTTC
TRBJ2-2,TRBV4-1,-,-,CASSQIQGWNTGELFF,TGCGCCAGCAGCCAAATACAGGGATGGAACACCGGGGAGCTGTTTTTT
TRBJ2-7,TRBV30,-,-,CAWDRTGRDEQYF,TGTGCCTGGGATCGGACAGGGAGGGACGAGCAGTACTTC
TRBJ2-1,TRBV6-6,-,-,CASSGGNEQFF,TGTGCCAGCAGCGGGGGAAATGAGCAGTTCTTC
TRBJ2-7,TRBV27,TRBD2,once,CASRRGLAGVLDEQYF,TGTGCCAGCAGGAGAGGTCTAGCGGGAGTTTTAGACGAGCAGTACTTC
TRBJ2-7,TRBV27,-,-,CASSFAGYGYEQYF,TGTGCCAGCAGTTTCGCCGGGTACGGCTACGAGCAGTACTTC
TRBJ1-1,TRBV29-1,-,-,CSVHPTENTEAFF,TGCAGCGTCCATCCCACAGAGAACACTGAAGCTTTCTTT
TRBJ1-3,TRBV6-6,-,few,CAVQLSGNTIYF,TGTGCCGTTCAACTTTCTGGAAACACCATATATTTT
TRBJ2-6,TRBV7-2,TRBD2,few,CASSPHLAAGANVLTF,TGTGCCAGCAGTCCCCATCTAGCGGCCGGGGCCAACGTCCTGACTTTC
TRBJ1-5,TRBV30,-,-,CAWSVSSNQPQHF,TGTGCCTGGAGTGTAAGCAGCAATCAGCCCCAGCATTTT
TRBJ2-1,TRBV2,TRBD2,-,CASRDHSGRDNEQFF,TGTGCCAGCAGGGATCATAGCGGGAGGGACAATGAGCAGTTCTTC
TRBJ1-5,TRBV4-1,TRBD1,-,CASSQLSGSGQGNQPQHF,TGCGCCAGCAGCCAACTTTCAGGGAGCGGACAGGGGAATCAGCCCCAGCATTTT
TRBJ2-2,TRBV28,-,-,CASSLSGTPRTGELFF,TGTGCCAGCAGTTTATCCGGTACTCCGAGGACCGGGGAGCTGTTTTTT
TRBJ2-5,TRBV11-3,-,-,CASSSTGYQETQYF,TGTGCCAGCAGCTCTACAGGGTACCAAGAGACCCAGTACTTC
TRBJ2-7,TRBV4-1,TRBD2,-,CASSQDLRGRLYEQYF,TGCGCCAGCAGCCAAGATCTTCGCGGGAGGCTCTACGAGCAGTACTTC
TRBJ1-2,TRBV18,TRBD1,-,CASSPPTGSEGYTF,TGTGCCAGCTCACCCCCGACAGGGTCGGAGGGCTACACCTTC
TRBJ1-1,TRBV6-5,TRBD1,-,CASSYVRTGLETEAFF,TGTGCCAGCAGCTACGTACGGACAGGGTTGGAGACTGAAGCTTTCTTT
TRBJ2-3,TRBV7-3,-,-,CASSLSTNTDTQYF,TGTGCCAGCAGCTTATCGACAAATACAGATACGCAGTATTTT
TRBJ2-7,TRBV6-5,TRBD1,-,CASSLRDSTYEQYF,TGTGCCAGCAGTCTCCGGGACAGTACCTACGAGCAGTACTTC
TRBJ2-7,TRBV2,TRBD1,-,CASSQRQGEAYEQYF,TGTGCCAGCAGTCAGAGACAGGGCGAGGCCTACGAGCAGTACTTC
TRBJ1-1,TRBV28,TRBD1,-,CASSFGQGRTEAFF,TGTGCCAGCAGTTTCGGACAGGGGAGGACTGAAGCTTTCTTT
TRBJ2-1,TRBV5-4,-,-,CASTRRGSNEQFF,TGTGCCAGCACCCGCCGAGGGTCCAATGAGCAGTTCTTC
TRBJ1-5,TRBV30,-,-,CAWNPGSWFNQPQHF,TGTGCCTGGAATCCAGGCAGTTGGTTCAATCAGCCCCAGCATTTT